What follows are 10 T cell receptor beta chains derived from one specimen sequenced in a study of cytomegalovirus exposure and HLA in healthy donors. The study ran its PCR with 60 Vbeta and 13 Jbeta primers. Sequenced by immunoSEQ multiplex PCR; TCRdb stores in-frame clones only, minus some. The sample yields 150,000 or so clones, of which the top ten take up about 1.7%. The sequencing sample was made of PBMCs. These receptors originate from a woman between 50 and 59 years old in good health and CMV-seronegative.

Notes on this clone: This specimen includes other DNA sequences encoding the same CDR3. The genes are TRBV4-2 and TRBJ1-6; no clear D gene. Germline V gene sequence: CDR1 LGHNA, CDR2 YNFKEQ. This CDR3 region has 15 residues. Trimming took 0 bases from V and 5 from J, leaving 8 bases between them. The CDR3 DNA reads as TGTGCCAGCAGCCAAGAAGTCAGGCATAATTCACCCCTCCACTTT. The encoded protein is CASSQEVRHNSPLHF.

V is TRBV7-9 and J is TRBJ2-5, with D hard to call. CDR3 size: 14 residues. From germline, CDR1 is SEHNR and CDR2 FQNEAQ (reference sequence). V lost 3 bases and J 1 base, leaving 9 bases between the germline ends. The CDR3 protein is CASSFGYPQETQYF. The CDR3 DNA reads as TGTGCCAGCAGCTTCGGGTACCCCCAAGAGACCCAGTACTTC.

The V gene is TRBV28, the J gene TRBJ1-1; 8 bases are a match to TRBD1. V shed 6 bases and J 8 bases; nucleotides not matched to a gene: 8. Per germline, CDR1 MDHEN and CDR2 SYDVKM. The CDR3 totals 13 residues. The CDR3 region has the DNA TGTGCCAGCAGACGGGACAGGTGGGGGGAAGCTTTCTTT. Translation gives CASRRDRWGEAFF.

The J gene is TRBJ1-2, the V gene TRBV4-1; D remains unclear. V was cut by 4 bases and J by 4 bases, with 7 bases left in between. There are 12 residues in the CDR3. Germline CDR1 is MGHRA and CDR2 is YSYEKL. CDR3 protein: CASSPPGYGYTF. The CDR3 nucleotides are TGCGCCAGCAGCCCCCCGGGCTATGGCTACACCTTC.

This chain links TRBV11-2 with TRBJ2-1, with TRBD2 as a possible D gene (6 bases). V was pared by 3 bases and J by 5 bases, with 20 bases between. Germline V lookup: CDR1 SGHAT, CDR2 FQNNGV. This CDR3 has 17 residues. Here the CDR3 reads CASSFVPVRDFNNEQFF. Here the CDR3 DNA reads TGTGCCAGCAGCTTCGTTCCCGTTCGGGACTTCAACAATGAGCAGTTCTTC.

The chain recombines TRBV5-1 with TRBJ1-1; D is possibly TRBD1 (6 bases). The CDR3 spans 13 residues. Trimming pared 7 bases from V and 0 bases from J, leaving 10 bases between. From germline, CDR1 is SGHRS and CDR2 YFSETQ. In DNA, the CDR3 is TGCGCCAGCGGGGGGGCGATGAACACTGAAGCTTTCTTT. It codes for CASGGAMNTEAFF.

The chain carries TRBV29-1 and TRBJ1-2; D may be TRBD1 (5 bases). The length of the CDR3 is 12 residues. The V gene's germline CDR1 is SQVTM and CDR2 ANQGSEA. Deletions cut 8 bases from V and 4 bases from J, with 14 bases between. The CDR3 DNA is TGCAGCATGGGGGACTCGGGCTATGGCTACACCTTC. This translates into CSMGDSGYGYTF.

CDR3 DNA sequence: TGCGCCAGCAGCCCACAGGGACAGCTTATCACTGAAGCTTTCTTT. This encodes CASSPQGQLITEAFF. The V gene is TRBV5-1, the J gene TRBJ1-1; 7 positions agree with TRBD1. V shed 4 bases and J 4 bases; nucleotides not matched to a gene: 10. This CDR3 comprises 15 residues. Germline CDR1 and CDR2: SGHRS and YFSETQ.

This rearrangement joins TRBV30 to TRBJ2-7; maybe TRBD1 (6 bases). Trimming took off 7 bases at V and 1 base at J, with 14 bases between the two ends. The CDR3 is made up of 13 amino acids. Germline V lookup: CDR1 GTSNPN, CDR2 SVGIG (reference sequence). CDR3 coding DNA: TGTGCCTCGAGGGGGACAACTTCCTACGAGCAGTACTTC. It encodes CASRGTTSYEQYF.

This rearrangement joins TRBV7-2 to TRBJ2-1; 7 bases line up with TRBD2. This CDR3 comprises 14 residues. V lost 5 bases and J lost 7; bases outside the gene matches: 8. The V gene's germline CDR1 is SGHTA and CDR2 FQGNSA. This CDR3 is CASSQTGTMNEQFF. CDR3 sequence (DNA): TGTGCCAGCAGCCAAACCGGGACTATGAATGAGCAGTTCTTC.